This T cell receptor (beta chain) was observed in a study of OX40 agonist ivuxolimab in advanced cancers. Turning to the study itself: The dose of intravenous ivuxolimab that patients received every 2 weeks ranged from 0.01 to 10 mg/kg.

Measured with immunoSEQ multiplex PCR; TCRdb has only the in-frame clones, and not every one. The table lists around 70,000 clones, about 82% of them singletons. The starting material was CD4+ or CD8+ T cells sorted from blood, obtained in a trial of the OX40 agonist ivuxolimab. This TCR came from an adult with an advanced solid tumor such as melanoma, head and neck, liver or kidney cancer.

This CDR3 is CASSEFPLAGGGNEQFF. For the CDR3, the DNA is TGTGCCAGCAGTGAATTCCCCTTAGCGGGGGGGGGCAATGAGCAGTTCTTC. The V and J genes are TRBV6-1 and TRBJ2-1, with 11 bases lining up with TRBD2. The CDR3 loop spans 17 amino acids. Germline V gene sequence: CDR1 MNHNS, CDR2 SASEGT. Trimming took 2 bases from V and 6 from J; bases not matched to a gene: 9.